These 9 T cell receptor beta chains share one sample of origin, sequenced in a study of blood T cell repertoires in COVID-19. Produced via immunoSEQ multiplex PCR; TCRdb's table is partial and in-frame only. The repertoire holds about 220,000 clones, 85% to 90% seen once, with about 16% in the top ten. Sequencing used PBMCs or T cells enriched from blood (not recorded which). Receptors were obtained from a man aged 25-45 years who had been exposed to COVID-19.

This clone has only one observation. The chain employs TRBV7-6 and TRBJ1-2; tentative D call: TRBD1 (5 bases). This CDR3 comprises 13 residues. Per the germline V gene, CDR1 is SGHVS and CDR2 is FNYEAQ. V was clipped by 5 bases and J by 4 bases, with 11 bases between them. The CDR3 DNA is TGTGCCAGCAGCCCAAGCCAGGGCTATGGCTACACCTTC. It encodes CASSPSQGYGYTF.

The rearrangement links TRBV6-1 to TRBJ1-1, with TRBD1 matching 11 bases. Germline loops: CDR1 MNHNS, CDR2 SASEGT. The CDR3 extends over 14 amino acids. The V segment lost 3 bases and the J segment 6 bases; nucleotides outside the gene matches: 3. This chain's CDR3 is CASSDGQGASEAFF. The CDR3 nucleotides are TGTGCCAGCAGTGATGGACAGGGGGCCTCTGAAGCTTTCTTT.

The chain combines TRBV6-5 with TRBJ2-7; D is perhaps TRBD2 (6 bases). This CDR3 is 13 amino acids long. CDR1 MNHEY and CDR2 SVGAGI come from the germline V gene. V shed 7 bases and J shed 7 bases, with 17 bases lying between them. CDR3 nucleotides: TGTGCCAGCACCTCGGGGGTGGGGAGGGAGCAGTACTTC. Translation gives CASTSGVGREQYF.

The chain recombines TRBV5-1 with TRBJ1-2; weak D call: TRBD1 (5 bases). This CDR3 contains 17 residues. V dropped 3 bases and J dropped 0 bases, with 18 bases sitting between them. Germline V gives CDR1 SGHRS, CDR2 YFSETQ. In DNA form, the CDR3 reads TGCGCCAGCAGCTCCGACAGCTCACTCATCTCTAACTATGGCTACACCTTC. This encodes CASSSDSSLISNYGYTF.

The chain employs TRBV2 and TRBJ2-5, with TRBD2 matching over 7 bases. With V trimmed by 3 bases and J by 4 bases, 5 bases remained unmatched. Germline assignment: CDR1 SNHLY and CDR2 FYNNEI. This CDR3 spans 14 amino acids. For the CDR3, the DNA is TGTGCCAGCAGTGACGAGGGAGGGGTAGAGACCCAGTACTTC. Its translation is CASSDEGGVETQYF. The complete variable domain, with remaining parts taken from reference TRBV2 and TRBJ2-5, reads EPEVTQTPSHQVTQMGQEVILRCVPISNHLYFYWYRQILGQKVEFLVSFYNNEISEKSEIFDDQFSVERPDGSNFTLKIRSTKLEDSAMYFCASSDEGGVETQYFGPGTRLLVL.

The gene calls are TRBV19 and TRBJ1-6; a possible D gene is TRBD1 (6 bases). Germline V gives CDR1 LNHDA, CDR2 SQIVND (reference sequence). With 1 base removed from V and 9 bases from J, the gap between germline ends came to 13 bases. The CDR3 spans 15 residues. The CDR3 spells CASSIGDRTLSPLHF. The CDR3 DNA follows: TGTGCCAGTAGTATAGGAGACAGGACCCTTTCACCCCTCCACTTT. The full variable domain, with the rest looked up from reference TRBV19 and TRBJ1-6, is DGGITQSPKYLFRKEGQNVTLSCEQNLNHDAMYWYRQDPGQGLRLIYYSQIVNDFQKGDIAEGYSVSREKKESFPLTVTSAQKNPTAFYLCASSIGDRTLSPLHFGNGTRLTVT.

The CDR3 region has the DNA TGTGCCAGCAGCCACGACCGGGACAGATATAATTCACCCCTCCACTTT. This gives the protein CASSHDRDRYNSPLHF. V usage is TRBV16 and J usage is TRBJ1-6; 7 nucleotides line up with TRBD1. The CDR3 covers 16 residues. Germline V CDR1 and CDR2: KGHSY, FQNENV. V lost 3 bases, J lost 4 bases, and 6 bases stayed unmatched.

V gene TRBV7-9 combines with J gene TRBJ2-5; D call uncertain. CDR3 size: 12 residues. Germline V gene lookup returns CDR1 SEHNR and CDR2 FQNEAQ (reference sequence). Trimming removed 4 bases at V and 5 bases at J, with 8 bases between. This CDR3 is CASSSRRETQYF. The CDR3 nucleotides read TGTGCCAGCAGCTCCCGTCGTGAGACCCAGTACTTC.

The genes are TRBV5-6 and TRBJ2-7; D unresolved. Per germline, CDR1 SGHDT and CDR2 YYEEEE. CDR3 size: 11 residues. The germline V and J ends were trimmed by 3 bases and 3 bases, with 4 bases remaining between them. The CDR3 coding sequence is TGTGCCAGCAGCTCGTACTACGAGCAGTACTTC. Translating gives CASSSYYEQYF.